This T cell receptor (beta chain) was observed in a study of identical twins. The CDR3 extends over 13 amino acids. Germline CDR1 reads KGHDR; CDR2 reads SFDVKD. A remark on this clonotype: At one boundary the junction diverges from the germline segment, which might be a read error.

TCRdb analysed the 5' RACE reads with MiXCR anew, one entry per CDR3 protein. The table records a few hundred thousand distinct CDR3 sequences, approximately 8.3% of them present only once. A further study also used this sample, focusing on yellow fever vaccine responses in identical twins.

This receptor was identified in a woman under 30 in good health. This sequence joins TRBV24-1 and TRBJ2-1, with TRBD2 identical over 9 bases. The specimen sequenced was CD8+ T cells sorted from blood. This CDR3 reads CPTRGSGSDEQFF. Written as DNA, the CDR3 is TGTCCCACCAGGGGTAGCGGGAGCGATGAGCAGTTCTTC.